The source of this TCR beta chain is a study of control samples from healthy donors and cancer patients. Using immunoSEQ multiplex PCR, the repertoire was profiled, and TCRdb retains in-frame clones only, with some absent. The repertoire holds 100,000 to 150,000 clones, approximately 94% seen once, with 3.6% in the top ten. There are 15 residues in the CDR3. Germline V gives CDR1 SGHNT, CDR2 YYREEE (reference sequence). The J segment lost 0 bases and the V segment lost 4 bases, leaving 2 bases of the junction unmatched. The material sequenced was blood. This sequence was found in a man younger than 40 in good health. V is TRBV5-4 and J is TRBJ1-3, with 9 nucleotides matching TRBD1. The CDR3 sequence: CASSPGQGSGNTIYF. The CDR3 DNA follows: TGTGCCAGCAGCCCGGGACAGGGCTCTGGAAACACCATATATTTT.